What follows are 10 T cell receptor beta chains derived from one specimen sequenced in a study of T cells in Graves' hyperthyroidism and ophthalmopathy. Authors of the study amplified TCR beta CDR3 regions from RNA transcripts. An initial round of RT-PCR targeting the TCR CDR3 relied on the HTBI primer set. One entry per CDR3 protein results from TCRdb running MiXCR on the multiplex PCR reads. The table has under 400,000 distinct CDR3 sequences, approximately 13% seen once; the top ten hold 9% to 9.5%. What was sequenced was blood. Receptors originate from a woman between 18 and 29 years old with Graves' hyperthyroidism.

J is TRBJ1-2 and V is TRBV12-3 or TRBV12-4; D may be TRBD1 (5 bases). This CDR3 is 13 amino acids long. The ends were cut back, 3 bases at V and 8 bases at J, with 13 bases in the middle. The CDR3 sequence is CASSFSQAGGYTF. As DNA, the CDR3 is TGTGCCAGCAGTTTCTCACAGGCTGGCGGCTACACCTTC.

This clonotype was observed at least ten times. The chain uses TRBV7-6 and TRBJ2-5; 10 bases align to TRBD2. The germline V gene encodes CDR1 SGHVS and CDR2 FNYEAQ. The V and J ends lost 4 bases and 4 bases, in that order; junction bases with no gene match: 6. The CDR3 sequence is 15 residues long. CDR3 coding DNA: TGTGCCAGCAGCTCCTGGACTAGCGGTCGAGAGACCCAGTACTTC. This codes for CASSSWTSGRETQYF.

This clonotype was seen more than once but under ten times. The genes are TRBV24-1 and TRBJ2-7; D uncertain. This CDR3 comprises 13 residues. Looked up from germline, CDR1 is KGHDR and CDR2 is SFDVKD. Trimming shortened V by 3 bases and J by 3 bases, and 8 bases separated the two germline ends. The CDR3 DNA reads TGTGCCACCAGTGATGGGCCCCTCTACGAGCAGTACTTC. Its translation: CATSDGPLYEQYF.

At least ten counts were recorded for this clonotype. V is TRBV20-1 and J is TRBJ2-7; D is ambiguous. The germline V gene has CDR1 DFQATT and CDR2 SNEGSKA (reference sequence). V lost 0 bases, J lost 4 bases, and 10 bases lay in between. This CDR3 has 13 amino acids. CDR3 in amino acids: CSARDWIRYEQYF. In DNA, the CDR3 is TGCAGTGCTAGAGACTGGATCCGGTACGAGCAGTACTTC.

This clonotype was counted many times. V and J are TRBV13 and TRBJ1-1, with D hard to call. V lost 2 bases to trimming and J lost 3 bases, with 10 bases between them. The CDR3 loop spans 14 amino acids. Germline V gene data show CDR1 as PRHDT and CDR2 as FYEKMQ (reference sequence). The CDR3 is CASSLRALDTEAFF. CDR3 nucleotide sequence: TGTGCCAGCAGCTTACGGGCATTGGACACTGAAGCTTTCTTT.

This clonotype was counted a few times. Here the CDR3 reads CASSQDLSGGTEAFF. DNA for the CDR3: TGCGCCAGCAGCCAAGATCTTTCAGGAGGCACTGAAGCTTTCTTT. V is TRBV4-1 and J is TRBJ1-1, with D unclear. Looked up from germline, CDR1 is MGHRA and CDR2 is YSYEKL. The CDR3 sequence is 15 residues long. V dropped 0 bases and J dropped 4 bases, with 12 bases sitting between them.

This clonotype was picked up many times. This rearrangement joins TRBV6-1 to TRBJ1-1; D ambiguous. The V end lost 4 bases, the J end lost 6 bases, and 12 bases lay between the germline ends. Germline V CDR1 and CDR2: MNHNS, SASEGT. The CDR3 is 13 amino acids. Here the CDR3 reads CASSGIPGAEAFF. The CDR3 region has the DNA TGTGCCAGCAGTGGAATACCCGGAGCTGAAGCTTTCTTT.

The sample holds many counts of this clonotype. This CDR3 reads CASTLRAEEGEQFF. The DNA for the CDR3 is TGCGCCAGCACCCTCAGGGCTGAGGAGGGTGAGCAGTTCTTC. The chain joins TRBV5-1 to TRBJ2-1, with a weak D call TRBD2 (6 bases). The CDR3 consists of 14 residues. Germline V gene data show CDR1 as SGHRS and CDR2 as YFSETQ. The V end was cut by 6 bases, the J end by 9 bases, with 19 bases between.

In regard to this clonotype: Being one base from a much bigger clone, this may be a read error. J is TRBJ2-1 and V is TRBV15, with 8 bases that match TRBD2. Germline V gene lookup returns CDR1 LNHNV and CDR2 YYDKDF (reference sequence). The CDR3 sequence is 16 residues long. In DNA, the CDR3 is TGTGCCACCAGCAGAGGAGCGGGAGCGGGCTACGATGAGCAGTTCTTC. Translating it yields CATSRGAGAGYDEQFF.

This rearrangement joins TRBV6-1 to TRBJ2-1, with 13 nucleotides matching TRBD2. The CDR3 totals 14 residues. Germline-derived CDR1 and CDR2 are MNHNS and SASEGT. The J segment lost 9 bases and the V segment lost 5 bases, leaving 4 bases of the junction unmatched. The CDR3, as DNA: TGTGCCAGCAGTTGGACTAGCGGGAGTAGTGAGCAGTTCTTC. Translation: CASSWTSGSSEQFF.